The clone carrying this TCR beta chain was seen many times. Stable Graves' hyperthyroidism denoted no ophthalmopathy progression over 18 months. The data stem from a study of T cells in Graves' hyperthyroidism and ophthalmopathy. Across the study: Initial diagnosis, before any treatment, was when peripheral blood was collected.

RNA transcripts served as the template for amplifying TCR beta CDR3 regions. HTBI primers were used for first-round RT-PCR of the TCR CDR3. One entry per CDR3 protein, called by TCRdb with MiXCR from the multiplex PCR reads. The profile shows some 560,000 distinct CDR3 sequences, 11% to 15% of them singletons. This TCR derives from a woman aged 40 to 50 with Graves' hyperthyroidism. Material for sequencing was blood.

The CDR3 region has the DNA TGTGCCAGTCCCGGGACAGGGGGGACCGGGGAGCTGTTTTTT. Protein: CASPGTGGTGELFF. V is TRBV3-1 and J is TRBJ2-2; 11 bases match TRBD1. Germline CDR1 and CDR2: LGHDT and YNNKEL (reference sequence). The CDR3 extends over 14 amino acids. V dropped 9 bases and J dropped 5; count of bases not matched to a gene: 5.